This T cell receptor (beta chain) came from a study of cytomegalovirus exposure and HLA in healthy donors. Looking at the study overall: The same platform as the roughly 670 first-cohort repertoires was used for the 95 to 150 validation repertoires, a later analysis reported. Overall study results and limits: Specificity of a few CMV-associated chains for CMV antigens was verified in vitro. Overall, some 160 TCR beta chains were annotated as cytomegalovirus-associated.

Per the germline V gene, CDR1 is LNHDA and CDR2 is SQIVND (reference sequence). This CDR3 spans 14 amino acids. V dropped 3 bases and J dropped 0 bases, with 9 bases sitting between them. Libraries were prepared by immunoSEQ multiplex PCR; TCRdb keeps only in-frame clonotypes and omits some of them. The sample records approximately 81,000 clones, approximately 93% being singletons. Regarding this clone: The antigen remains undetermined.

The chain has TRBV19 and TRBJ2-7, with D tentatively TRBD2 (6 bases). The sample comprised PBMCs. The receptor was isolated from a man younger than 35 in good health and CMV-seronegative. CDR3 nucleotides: TGTGCCAGTAGTATGCTAGCGTACTCCTACGAGCAGTACTTC. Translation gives CASSMLAYSYEQYF.